This T cell receptor beta chain was documented in a study of T cell repertoires in cytomegalovirus infection. TCRdb fed the reads into MiXCR, producing one record per CDR3 protein. The table has over 150,000 distinct CDR3 sequences, about a sixth seen once; the top ten hold about 25%. Study-wide results and limits: Clonotype analysis showed dominance of the ex vivo response by HLA-C-restricted CMV-specific TCR beta clonotypes.

This CDR3 is 14 amino acids long. CDR1 and CDR2 from the germline V gene are MNHEY and SVGAGI. Trimming removed 0 bases at V and 4 bases at J, with 10 bases between. For this clonotype: Its antigen is unknown.

J is TRBJ2-7 and V is TRBV6-5; D uncertain. The receptor comes from a human donor in good health (CMV status not recorded). Some clones in this sample may be carry-over from other donors' samples. Sample: CD8+ T cells from PBMCs. CDR3 sequence reads: CASSYSSHLYEQYF. The DNA of the CDR3 is TGTGCCAGCAGTTACTCGAGTCACCTTTACGAGCAGTACTTC.